This T cell receptor (beta chain) was captured in a study of vaccination and CD4 T cells after COVID-19. Sequencing of cultured CD4+ T cell DNA used the Oncomine TCR Beta short-read assay. MiXCR, applied by TCRdb to the PCR reads, yields one record per CDR3 protein. The table has 2,000 to 3,000 distinct CDR3 sequences, roughly 26% seen once. Judged by abundance, this clonotype is medium-sized. Its antigen is not identified. Treatment here: approximately nine-day PBMC culture with coronavirus spike peptide pools or control peptides (ViraFEST assay). Peptide pools at roughly 10 ug/ml, together with roughly 9.1 IU/ml IL-2, were added to cultures of 2 million to 2.5 million PBMCs per well. This clonotype was obtained from a human donor who had recovered from COVID-19. This specimen was CD4+ T cells from blood, cultured in vitro, taken after SARS-CoV-2 vaccination.

CDR3: CASSQDFATEAFF. CDR3 DNA sequence: TGTGCCAGCAGCCAAGATTTTGCCACTGAAGCTTTCTTT. The chain uses TRBV14 and TRBJ1-1; D unresolved. V lost 0 bases and J 4 bases, leaving 6 bases between the germline ends. The CDR3 has 13 amino acids. Per germline, CDR1 SGHDN and CDR2 FVKESK.